A selection of T cell receptor beta chains follows, all from one sample in a study of T cells in Graves' hyperthyroidism and ophthalmopathy. TCRdb ran MiXCR on the multiplex PCR reads and lists one entry per CDR3 protein. The sample holds some 270,000 distinct CDR3 sequences; 10% to 15% are singletons and the top ten take roughly 8.5%. Input material: blood. The source is a woman in her 30s with Graves' hyperthyroidism that later progressed to Graves' ophthalmopathy. Each CDR3 is given with its conserved first and last residue. A D gene is named only where the DNA matches it firmly. Rows give clone size only sometimes, using once, few, many, or a class for an expanded clone.

V gene,J gene,clone size,D gene,CDR3 protein,CDR3 DNA
TRBV19,TRBJ1-1,NA,NA,CASSIGGTTEAFF,TGTGCCAGTAGTATAGGGGGCACCACTGAAGCTTTCTTT
TRBV6-2/TRBV6-3,TRBJ2-7,few,TRBD2,CASSYSSSGSLGGYEQYF,TGTGCCAGCAGTTACTCTTCTAGCGGGAGTCTTGGCGGCTACGAGCAGTACTTC
TRBV2,TRBJ2-1,NA,TRBD2,CASTQERGEQFF,TGTGCCAGCACCCAAGAGCGGGGCGAGCAGTTCTTC
TRBV28,TRBJ1-2,NA,NA,CASSFPTTNYGYTF,TGTGCCAGCAGTTTCCCCACAACTAACTATGGCTACACCTTC
TRBV6-1,TRBJ2-5,few,TRBD2,CASSFGGGERVETQYF,TGTGCCAGCAGTTTCGGGGGGGGGGAGAGGGTCGAGACCCAGTACTTC
TRBV18,TRBJ2-7,few,NA,CASSDSAYEQYF,TGTGCCAGCTCCGACAGCGCCTACGAGCAGTACTTC
TRBV6-1,TRBJ2-1,NA,TRBD2,CASGRGGLAGGYEQFF,TGTGCCAGCGGGCGTGGTGGACTAGCGGGAGGCTATGAGCAGTTCTTC
TRBV12-3/TRBV12-4,TRBJ2-3,many,TRBD2,CASSTGTSGRDETDTQYF,TGTGCCAGCAGCACCGGGACTAGCGGGAGGGATGAAACAGATACGCAGTATTTT
TRBV3-1,TRBJ1-6,few,NA,CASSQELGNSPLHF,TGTGCCAGCAGCCAAGAGTTGGGAAATTCACCCCTCCACTTT
TRBV7-9,TRBJ2-1,many,TRBD2,CASSPGLAGGRNEQFF,TGTGCCAGCAGCCCGGGACTAGCGGGAGGGCGAAATGAGCAGTTCTTC
TRBV24-1,TRBJ2-1,few,TRBD1,CATSTNRQGGYNEQFF,TGTGCCACCAGTACAAATCGACAGGGGGGCTACAATGAGCAGTTCTTC
TRBV20-1,TRBJ1-2,many,TRBD1,CSAREGRTGGLYTF,TGCAGTGCTAGAGAAGGAAGGACAGGGGGCCTCTACACCTTC
TRBV27,TRBJ1-5,many,TRBD1,CASRTGVGNQPQHF,TGTGCCAGCAGAACAGGGGTTGGCAATCAGCCCCAGCATTTT
TRBV3-1,TRBJ2-3,many,TRBD2,CASSLRTGTSGDTQYF,TGTGCCAGCAGCTTACGCACCGGGACTAGCGGAGATACGCAGTATTTT
TRBV19,TRBJ1-3,NA,NA,CASFTGLSGNTIYF,TGTGCCAGTTTCACAGGACTCTCTGGAAACACCATATATTTT
TRBV7-2,TRBJ1-4,many,TRBD1,CASTPGQGAREKLFF,TGTGCCAGCACCCCGGGACAGGGGGCGCGGGAAAAACTGTTTTTT
TRBV24-1,TRBJ1-2,NA,NA,CATSEGGDGYTF,TGTGCCACCAGTGAGGGAGGGGACGGCTACACCTTC
TRBV7-9,TRBJ2-4,many,TRBD1,CASSRTYSGGDRKNIQYF,TGTGCCAGCAGCCGGACTTACTCAGGTGGGGACAGAAAAAACATTCAGTACTTC
TRBV4-1,TRBJ1-2,NA,NA,CASSQDIERLGYTF,TGCGCCAGCAGCCAAGATATAGAACGCCTGGGCTACACCTTC
TRBV4-1,TRBJ2-7,many,NA,CASSPPQGTYEQYF,TGCGCCAGCAGCCCCCCACAGGGAACCTACGAGCAGTACTTC
TRBV4-3,TRBJ2-3,NA,TRBD2,CASSQEGGRPDTQYF,TGCGCCAGCAGCCAAGAGGGCGGGAGGCCAGATACGCAGTATTTT
TRBV7-8,TRBJ2-5,many,TRBD2,CASSLIVGGHTVQVQYF,TGTGCCAGCAGCTTAATTGTGGGAGGGCACACAGTACAAGTCCAGTACTTC
TRBV4-1,TRBJ2-7,NA,NA,CASSQATRGEQYF,TGCGCCAGCAGCCAAGCGACGAGAGGTGAGCAGTACTTC
TRBV19,TRBJ1-2,many,NA,CASRLGRGVDYGYTF,TGTGCCAGTAGACTCGGACGAGGAGTAGACTATGGCTACACCTTC
TRBV20-1,TRBJ2-7,many,NA,CSAEALWDGAYEQYF,TGCAGTGCGGAGGCCTTATGGGACGGGGCCTACGAGCAGTACTTC
TRBV7-8,TRBJ2-2,NA,NA,CASSLAPDGELFF,TGTGCCAGCAGCTTAGCGCCCGACGGGGAGCTGTTTTTT
TRBV15,TRBJ1-2,many,TRBD1,CATSQQQGARGYTF,TGTGCCACCAGCCAGCAACAGGGGGCACGGGGCTACACCTTC
TRBV7-9,TRBJ1-1,many,TRBD1,CASSVTGGAVEAFF,TGTGCCAGCAGCGTGACAGGGGGCGCGGTTGAAGCTTTCTTT
TRBV7-9,TRBJ2-2,few,TRBD2,CASSLAGRDTGELFF,TGTGCCAGCAGCTTAGCAGGGAGGGACACCGGGGAGCTGTTTTTT
TRBV19,TRBJ2-2,NA,TRBD1,CASSMGQHYGELFF,TGTGCCAGTAGTATGGGACAGCATTACGGGGAGCTGTTTTTT
TRBV15,TRBJ1-4,few,NA,CATSIGTQSEKLFF,TGTGCCACCAGCATAGGGACGCAATCGGAAAAACTGTTTTTT
TRBV6-1,TRBJ1-5,many,NA,CASSWAPQPQHF,TGTGCCAGCAGTTGGGCTCCTCAGCCCCAGCATTTT
TRBV4-3,TRBJ2-5,NA,NA,CASSPNRGAAQETQYF,TGCGCCAGCAGCCCCAACCGGGGGGCAGCTCAAGAGACCCAGTACTTC
TRBV4-3,TRBJ2-7,NA,NA,CASSHRDFPYEQYF,TGCGCCAGCAGCCATAGGGACTTTCCCTACGAGCAGTACTTC
TRBV18,TRBJ1-6,NA,NA,CASSPTGTAFYNSPLHF,TGTGCCAGCTCACCCACCGGGACGGCCTTTTATAATTCACCCCTCCACTTT
TRBV20-1,TRBJ2-1,many,TRBD2,CSASSPGLAGSNEQFF,TGCAGTGCTAGCAGTCCCGGGCTAGCGGGAAGCAATGAGCAGTTCTTC
TRBV18,TRBJ2-7,many,NA,CASSPPDRYEQYF,TGTGCCAGCTCACCACCCGACAGATACGAGCAGTACTTC
TRBV7-9,TRBJ2-5,NA,NA,CASSLVSLSETQYF,TGTGCCAGCAGCTTAGTCTCACTATCAGAGACCCAGTACTTC
TRBV7-9,TRBJ1-5,many,TRBD1,CASSPYTGAEQPQHF,TGTGCCAGCAGCCCGTACACAGGGGCGGAACAGCCCCAGCATTTT
TRBV9,TRBJ2-5,many,NA,CASSKTSLGSQETQYF,TGTGCCAGCAGCAAAACTAGTTTAGGTTCCCAAGAGACCCAGTACTTC
TRBV28,TRBJ1-2,many,TRBD1,CASSLPPGQGGGGYTF,TGTGCCAGCAGCTTGCCGCCGGGACAGGGGGGAGGTGGCTACACCTTC
TRBV30,TRBJ2-7,many,TRBD2,CASIGLVEQYF,TGTGCCAGTATAGGACTAGTCGAGCAGTACTTC
TRBV30,TRBJ1-2,many,TRBD1,CAWSAQGAAGYTF,TGTGCCTGGAGTGCTCAGGGGGCGGCTGGCTACACCTTC
TRBV28,TRBJ1-2,many,TRBD1,CASSLWRGQGYTF,TGTGCCAGCAGTTTATGGAGGGGGCAAGGCTACACCTTC
TRBV27,TRBJ1-2,few,TRBD1,CASSLVWGQGGYTF,TGTGCCAGCAGTTTGGTTTGGGGACAGGGGGGCTACACCTTC
TRBV6-2/TRBV6-3,TRBJ2-3,once,TRBD2,CASSGTSGRYLYTQYF,TGTGCCAGCAGTGGGACTAGCGGGAGGTACCTCTATACGCAGTATTTT
TRBV19,TRBJ2-1,few,TRBD2,CASRYIAGGYNEQFF,TGTGCCAGTAGATATATAGCGGGAGGGTACAATGAGCAGTTCTTC
TRBV6-1,TRBJ1-5,NA,NA,CASSFAEHNQPQHF,TGTGCCAGCAGTTTCGCAGAACATAATCAGCCCCAGCATTTT
TRBV6-1,TRBJ2-5,many,TRBD1,CASSDQGARETQYF,TGTGCCAGCAGTGATCAGGGGGCCCGTGAGACCCAGTACTTC
TRBV7-2,TRBJ2-7,many,TRBD2,CASSWTSGRAYEQYF,TGTGCCAGCAGCTGGACTAGCGGGAGGGCCTACGAGCAGTACTTC
TRBV12-3/TRBV12-4,TRBJ2-5,many,NA,CASSSVSEETQYF,TGTGCCAGCAGTTCGGTTAGCGAGGAGACCCAGTACTTC
TRBV3-1,TRBJ2-3,many,NA,CASSHSRRDNTDTQYF,TGTGCCAGCAGCCACTCTAGGCGGGACAACACAGATACGCAGTATTTT
TRBV30,TRBJ1-1,few,NA,CAWSEGGGGTETFF,TGTGCCTGGAGTGAAGGGGGTGGGGGCACTGAAACCTTCTTT
TRBV20-1,TRBJ2-1,many,NA,CSASTAVLPYNEQFF,TGCAGTGCTAGTACGGCGGTACTCCCCTACAATGAGCAGTTCTTC
TRBV19,TRBJ2-1,few,TRBD2,CASKSLEGTSSYNEQFF,TGTGCCAGTAAATCTCTTGAAGGGACTAGCTCCTACAATGAGCAGTTCTTC
TRBV19,TRBJ2-1,few,NA,CASSMDLNEQFF,TGTGCCAGTAGTATGGATTTGAATGAGCAGTTCTTC
TRBV27,TRBJ2-7,many,TRBD2,CASSSPGTSYEQYF,TGTGCCAGCAGTTCTCCCGGGACTAGCTACGAGCAGTACTTC
TRBV7-3,TRBJ2-1,once,NA,CASSLGYSYNEQFF,TGTGCCAGCAGCTTGGGCTACTCCTACAATGAGCAGTTCTTC
TRBV5-1,TRBJ2-2,many,NA,CASSVGSDGGYTGELFF,TGCGCCAGCAGCGTGGGTTCGGACGGAGGATACACCGGGGAGCTGTTTTTT
TRBV9,TRBJ2-3,NA,NA,CASSVNTDTQYF,TGTGCCAGCAGCGTAAACACAGATACGCAGTATTTT